The TCR beta chain described here comes from a study of regulatory T cells in long-lasting Graves disease. Looking at the study overall: Those Graves' patients who were newly diagnosed had been on antithyroid drugs under 3 months.

Time point in this sample: newly diagnosed GD, antithyroid drugs for less than 3 months. PBMCs were the source of the RNA used for TCR sequencing. HTBI primers from iRepertoire and Arm-PCR of CDR3 regions yielded the TCR beta libraries. TCRdb redid the calling of the multiplex PCR reads with MiXCR, one entry per CDR3 protein. The repertoire holds 350,000 to 400,000 distinct CDR3 sequences, with roughly a sixth as singletons. Study-level points and caveats: Comparison showed that persistent patients shared more public clonotypes (about 2,700) than new patients (roughly 1,000). When disease was persistent, TRBV28, TRBJ1-2 and TRBJ2-5 were the favored segments. Persistent Graves' patients showed reduced TCR diversity versus newly diagnosed patients.

This clonotype occurred many times. Its antigen is as yet unknown. V lost 3 bases, J lost 9 bases, and 6 bases stayed unmatched. Germline assignment: CDR1 ENHRY and CDR2 SYGVKD. The CDR3 is 15 residues long. The input for sequencing was peripheral blood mononuclear cells (PBMCs), taken at new diagnosis, from a patient treated with antithyroid drugs. The sequence was collected from a female donor with Graves disease. This chain uses TRBV10-3 with TRBJ1-6; 9 positions agree with TRBD1. The CDR3 sequence is CAISDGTGSGSPLHF. CDR3 in DNA: TGTGCCATCAGTGACGGGACAGGGAGCGGTTCACCCCTCCACTTT.